This T cell receptor (beta chain) appears in the sequencing data of a study of T cell responses to AZD1222 COVID-19 vaccine. Across the whole study: The study pooled second doses at about 4 or about 12 weeks. Study-level findings and limits: Repertoire sampling happened only post peak T cell response. Targets within unmutated variant regions were reportedly found for nearly half of spike-specific TCRs.

V dropped 5 bases and J dropped 4; count of bases not matched to a gene: 5. The CDR3 has 13 amino acids. Germline CDR1 is MNHEY and CDR2 is SVGAGI. Assay used: immunoSEQ multiplex PCR; TCRdb lists only in-frame clones, some missing. The profile shows about 120,000 clones, 80% to 90% of them singletons. Regarding this clone: Antigen specificity is unknown.

The receptor comes from an adult in good health. The sequences come from peripheral blood, collected on day 0 of AZD1222 vaccination. The V gene is TRBV6-5, the J gene TRBJ2-7; the match to TRBD1 covers 7 bases. The CDR3 loop reads CASSRTGAYEQYF. The CDR3, as DNA: TGTGCCAGCAGTCGGACAGGAGCATACGAGCAGTACTTC.